Following are 25 T cell receptor beta chains from one sample sequenced in a study of blood T cells in healthy people across ages. It was with a sample-barcoded 5' primer and a J-beta primer mix that a second PCR of roughly 7 to 12 cycles was run. TCRdb called the 5' RACE reads again in MiXCR, with one record for every CDR3 protein. Counted here are hundreds of thousands of distinct CDR3 sequences, under 55% occurring once; the ten biggest clones make up nearly 20%. Sequencing used blood. These receptors were collected from a man in his 60s in good health.

V and J are TRBV29-1 and TRBJ2-5; tentatively, D is TRBD1 (6 bases). The ends were cut back, 4 bases at V and 4 bases at J, with 19 bases in the middle. Germline CDR1 and CDR2: SQVTM and ANQGSEA. The CDR3 sequence is 15 residues long. CDR3 region: CSVGFAQGPGETQYF. CDR3 bases: TGCAGCGTTGGTTTTGCACAGGGCCCTGGAGAGACCCAGTACTTC.

The rearrangement uses TRBV25-1 and TRBJ1-2; tentatively, D is TRBD1 (6 bases). Germline CDR1 MGHDK, CDR2 SYGVNS. CDR3 size: 15 residues. The V end was cut by 4 bases, the J end by 4 bases, with 16 bases between. CDR3 region: CASSGLGGIGYGYTF. The DNA for the CDR3 is TGTGCCAGCAGTGGATTGGGGGGCATCGGCTATGGCTACACCTTC.

With regard to this clonotype: A read error may account for a junction end that differs from germline. The V gene is TRBV5-1, the J gene TRBJ2-7; D is tentatively TRBD1 or TRBD2 (5 bases each). The CDR3 sequence is 16 residues long. Germline assignment: CDR1 SGHRS and CDR2 YFSETQ. The CDR3 sequence: CASSLDAQGGSYERHF. The CDR3, as DNA: TGCGCCAGCAGCTTGGATGCGCAGGGTGGGTCCTACGAGCGGCACTTC.

The chain uses TRBV29-1 and TRBJ1-4; D gene ambiguous. From germline, CDR1 is SQVTM and CDR2 ANQGSEA. The CDR3 is made up of 12 amino acids. V lost 4 bases and J 7 bases, leaving 10 bases between the germline ends. CDR3 DNA: TGCAGCGTTGGAGGGATCCGTGAAAAACTGTTTTTT. Its translation is CSVGGIREKLFF.

The rearrangement uses TRBV5-6 and TRBJ2-7, with 8 bases matching TRBD2. This CDR3 spans 16 amino acids. J lost 3 bases, V lost 4 bases, and 12 bases had no gene match. Germline CDR1 and CDR2: SGHDT and YYEEEE. The CDR3 sequence is CASSATGGTSFYEQYF. The CDR3 coding sequence is TGTGCCAGCAGCGCGACCGGGGGGACTAGTTTCTACGAGCAGTACTTC.

The chain joins TRBV29-1 to TRBJ1-2; D ambiguous. From germline, CDR1 is SQVTM and CDR2 ANQGSEA. The CDR3 consists of 11 residues. The germline V and J ends were trimmed by 6 bases and 11 bases, with 16 bases remaining between them. The CDR3 is CSVPSKDGYTF. The CDR3 coding sequence is TGCAGCGTCCCCTCGAAAGACGGGTACACCTTC.

CDR3 region: CASSLGGPSSYNEQYF. In nucleotides, the CDR3 is TGTGCCAGCAGCTTAGGGGGCCCTAGTTCCTACAATGAGCAGTACTTC. This rearrangement joins TRBV11-2 to TRBJ2-1, with D possibly TRBD1 on 5 matching bases. The DNA end favors TRBJ2-7, so the J call may be wrong. The CDR3 totals 16 residues. Germline lookup yields CDR1 SGHAT and CDR2 FQNNGV.

This clonotype was picked up a small number of times. The CDR3 nucleotides read TGCAGTGCTAGAGATCTCAATGTCAGAGCGGATTCCTACGAGCAGTACTTC. Translation gives CSARDLNVRADSYEQYF. The genes are TRBV20-1 and TRBJ2-7; D might be TRBD2 (5 bases). CDR1 DFQATT and CDR2 SNEGSKA come from the germline V gene (reference sequence). The CDR3 is made up of 17 amino acids. The V gene lost 0 bases and the J gene lost 1 base, with 19 bases spanning the gap.

This chain joins TRBV6-2 or TRBV6-3 and TRBJ2-4; D remains unclear. The DNA end favors TRBJ2-7, so the J call may be wrong. Germline CDR1 reads MNHEY; CDR2 reads SVGEGT. This CDR3 has 13 amino acids. CDR3 loop: CASSYAGSPEQYF. The DNA for the CDR3 is TGTGCCAGCAGTTATGCAGGCTCCCCCGAGCAGTACTTC.

The chain joins TRBV4-1 to TRBJ1-5; D is uncertain. Germline V CDR1 and CDR2: MGHRA, YSYEKL. Trimming shortened V by 3 bases and J by 0 bases, and 12 bases separated the two germline ends. The CDR3 has 16 residues. CDR3 in DNA: TGCGCCAGCAGCCAGAACGGGCCTTATAGCAATCAGCCCCAGCATTTT. Its translation: CASSQNGPYSNQPQHF.

This clonotype was seen repeatedly, ten times or more. The chain links TRBV29-1 to TRBJ2-7; D possibly corresponds to TRBD1 (6 bases). This CDR3 comprises 12 residues. The V end was cut by 5 bases, the J end by 1 base, with 9 bases between. Germline V CDR1 and CDR2: SQVTM, ANQGSEA. Here the CDR3 reads CSVKGQSYEQYF. CDR3 DNA: TGCAGCGTTAAAGGACAGTCCTACGAGCAGTACTTC.

Points on this clonotype: A junction boundary mismatches the germline segment, possibly from a read error. This sequence joins TRBV7-3 and TRBJ1-2; D may be TRBD1 (6 bases). Germline V gene lookup returns CDR1 SGHTA and CDR2 FQGTGA. The CDR3 length is 15 residues. CDR3 protein: CASTLTPRGDYGHTF. CDR3 in DNA: TGTGCCAGCACCCTAACACCCAGGGGAGACTATGGCCACACCTTC.

This clonotype has a single count. The chain links TRBV12-3 or TRBV12-4 to TRBJ2-7, with D hard to call. This CDR3 is 14 amino acids long. Trimming stripped 5 bases from V and 4 bases from J, with 15 bases between. DNA of the CDR3: TGTGCCAGCAGTCTGACACAGACGGTGTACGAGCAGTACTTC. It translates to CASSLTQTVYEQYF.

This clonotype was observed a few times. The V and J genes are TRBV20-1 and TRBJ2-1; 7 nucleotides align to TRBD1. Germline V gives CDR1 DFQATT, CDR2 SNEGSKA (reference sequence). The CDR3 totals 14 residues. V dropped 6 bases and J dropped 5; count of bases not matched to a gene: 10. In DNA form, the CDR3 reads TGCAGTGCCTTAGGGGGCCTCCTCCACAATGAGCAGTTCTTC. It codes for CSALGGLLHNEQFF.

This clonotype has just a few counts. The V call is TRBV10-2, the J call TRBJ1-1; 12 bases align to TRBD1. CDR3 length equals 17 residues. Germline-derived CDR1 and CDR2 are WSHSY and SAAADI. Trimming removed 3 bases from V and 4 bases from J; junction bases left unmatched: 9. In nucleotides, the CDR3 is TGCGCCAGCAGTGACTCGGGACAGGGGGCGATAGGCACTGAAGCTTTCTTT. Translation: CASSDSGQGAIGTEAFF.

The gene calls are TRBV20-1 and TRBJ2-5; 8 nucleotides line up with TRBD2. The J segment lost 3 bases and the V segment lost 3 bases, leaving 6 bases of the junction unmatched. In germline, CDR1 is DFQATT, CDR2 SNEGSKA (reference sequence). CDR3 length: 14 amino acids. The CDR3 DNA is TGCAGTGCTAGCCCTTTACTAGCGGAAGAGACCCAGTACTTC. Translating gives CSASPLLAEETQYF.

This clonotype came up a few times. This chain uses TRBV4-3 with TRBJ1-2, with a possible D match to TRBD1 (6 bases). The length of the CDR3 is 16 residues. CDR1 and CDR2 (germline): LGHNA, YSLEER. Deletions cut 0 bases from V and 7 bases from J, with 18 bases between. CDR3 loop: CASSQEAGGGPGGYTF. The CDR3 coding sequence is TGCGCCAGCAGCCAAGAGGCAGGCGGGGGGCCCGGTGGCTACACCTTC.

V gene TRBV7-2 combines with J gene TRBJ2-5; D might be TRBD1 (5 bases). V was trimmed by 4 bases and J by 3 bases, leaving 9 bases between them. This CDR3 is built from 13 residues. Per germline, CDR1 SGHTA and CDR2 FQGNSA. DNA of the CDR3: TGTGCCAGCAGCTATCCAGGGAAAGAGACCCAGTACTTC. Translating it yields CASSYPGKETQYF.

This sequence joins TRBV3-1 and TRBJ1-1; weak D call: TRBD1 (5 bases). This CDR3 contains 18 residues. V was shortened by 0 bases and J by 4 bases, with 21 bases between the two germline ends. Germline assignment: CDR1 LGHDT and CDR2 YNNKEL (reference sequence). CDR3 protein: CASSQDLSGDRGGTEAFF. The CDR3 region has the DNA TGTGCCAGCAGCCAAGATCTGAGTGGAGATAGGGGAGGCACTGAAGCTTTCTTT.

The chain uses TRBV10-2 and TRBJ2-1, with TRBD2 identical over 11 bases. The CDR3 length is 15 residues. Germline CDR1 WSHSY, CDR2 SAAADI. Germline trimming cut 3 bases from V and 7 bases from J; bases unmatched to any gene: 5. The DNA of the CDR3 is TGCGCCAGCAGTGAACGACTAGCGGGGAGGAATGAGCAGTTCTTC. Its protein product is CASSERLAGRNEQFF.

This clonotype was detected a few times. The V gene is TRBV4-3, the J gene TRBJ2-4; the D gene is possibly TRBD1 (6 bases). The DNA end lines up better with TRBJ2-5; the J call may be wrong. In germline, CDR1 is LGHNA, CDR2 YSLEER. This CDR3 is built from 15 residues. CDR3: CASSQDLGATGTQYF. The CDR3 nucleotides are TGCGCCAGCAGCCAAGATCTGGGGGCCACGGGGACCCAGTACTTC.

This clonotype was picked up one time. In DNA form, the CDR3 reads TGTGCCATCAGTGACAGCCTTGGGGACAGTGCGAGCTCCTACAATGAGCAGTTCTTC. Protein: CAISDSLGDSASSYNEQFF. The chain uses TRBV10-3 and TRBJ2-1, with 7 nucleotides matching TRBD1. This CDR3 comprises 19 residues. CDR1 and CDR2 (germline): ENHRY, SYGVKD. V trimming: 3 bases; J trimming: 0 bases; junction bases outside the gene matches: 14.

This clonotype was detected only a few times. The rearrangement uses TRBV9 and TRBJ1-2; 9 positions match TRBD1. Trimming took 3 bases from V and 4 from J; bases not matched to a gene: 4. The length of the CDR3 is 14 residues. Germline values: CDR1 SGDLS, CDR2 YYNGEE. CDR3 nucleotides: TGTGCCAGCAGCGGGACAGGGGTCGGCTATGGCTACACCTTC. It is translated as CASSGTGVGYGYTF.

In its sample, this clonotype was seen once. The chain uses TRBV4-3 and TRBJ2-7; the D gene is possibly TRBD2 (6 bases). Germline values: CDR1 LGHNA, CDR2 YSLEER. The CDR3 consists of 14 residues. V was shortened by 0 bases and J by 3 bases, with 9 bases between the two germline ends. This CDR3 is CASSQEPGDYEQYF. The CDR3 bases are TGCGCCAGCAGCCAAGAGCCGGGAGACTACGAGCAGTACTTC.

This clonotype occurred a few times. V and J are TRBV29-1 and TRBJ1-5; TRBD1 is a possible D gene (6 bases). Germline CDR1 and CDR2: SQVTM and ANQGSEA. V was trimmed by 6 bases and J by 5 bases, leaving 14 bases between them. The CDR3 consists of 13 residues. The DNA of the CDR3 is TGCAGCGTCGTGGCGGGGGCCGATCAGCCCCAGCATTTT. Residues: CSVVAGADQPQHF. The full variable domain, its missing parts supplied by reference TRBV29-1 and TRBJ1-5, is SAVISQKPSRDICQRGTSLTIQCQVDSQVTMMFWYRQQPGQSLTLIATANQGSEATYESGFVIDKFPISRPNLTFSTLTVSNMSPEDSSIYLCSVVAGADQPQHFGDGTRLSIL.